A selection of T cell receptor beta chains follows, all from one sample in a study of blood T cell repertoires in COVID-19. TCRdb's copy holds only in-frame clones and misses some; the assay was immunoSEQ multiplex PCR. The profile shows roughly 180,000 clones, 70% to 90% of them singletons. Sequences were obtained from peripheral blood. Receptors originate from a man between 18 and 35 years old with acute or convalescent COVID-19. Both conserved end residues are part of each CDR3. D genes are given only for firm matches. For some rows the clone size is stated as once, few or many, or as a class when expanded; others skip it.

clone_size: NA
d_call: NA
j_call: TRBJ1-2
v_call: TRBV5-1
cdr3_nt: TGCGCCAGCAGCTTTACTACGGAAAACTATGGCTACACCTTC
cdr3_aa: CASSFTTENYGYTF

clone_size: NA
d_call: NA
j_call: TRBJ1-3
v_call: TRBV30
cdr3_nt: TGTGCCTGGAGTGACAGACCGGGGACCATATATTTT
cdr3_aa: CAWSDRPGTIYF

clone_size: NA
d_call: TRBD2
j_call: TRBJ2-1
v_call: TRBV27
cdr3_nt: TGTGCCAGCAGTTGGGGGGGGACCTACAATGAGCAGTTCTTC
cdr3_aa: CASSWGGTYNEQFF

clone_size: NA
d_call: NA
j_call: TRBJ1-3
v_call: TRBV5-1
cdr3_nt: TGCGCCAGCAGCTTGGATGGGGCTCTGGGAAACACCATATATTTT
cdr3_aa: CASSLDGALGNTIYF

clone_size: NA
d_call: NA
j_call: TRBJ2-7
v_call: TRBV7-9
cdr3_nt: TGTGCCAGCAGCACCGGGAGCTCCTACGAGCAGTACTTC
cdr3_aa: CASSTGSSYEQYF

clone_size: NA
d_call: NA
j_call: TRBJ2-7
v_call: TRBV11-2
cdr3_nt: TGTGCCAGCAGCTTTTGGCCCAGCGGTGAGACTGTATACGAGCAGTACTTC
cdr3_aa: CASSFWPSGETVYEQYF

clone_size: NA
d_call: NA
j_call: TRBJ1-1
v_call: TRBV19
cdr3_nt: TGTGCCAGTAGTATGCCTATGGGACAACGGAACACTGAAGCTTTCTTT
cdr3_aa: CASSMPMGQRNTEAFF

clone_size: NA
d_call: TRBD1
j_call: TRBJ1-2
v_call: TRBV15
cdr3_nt: TGTGCCACCAGCCCCCGGAAGGGACAGGGAAAGGACTACACCTTC
cdr3_aa: CATSPRKGQGKDYTF

clone_size: NA
d_call: TRBD1
j_call: TRBJ1-6
v_call: TRBV7-3
cdr3_nt: TGTGCCAGCAGTTTTACCACAAGACAGGGATATGGTAATTCACCCCTCCACTTT
cdr3_aa: CASSFTTRQGYGNSPLHF

clone_size: NA
d_call: TRBD2
j_call: TRBJ2-3
v_call: TRBV6-5
cdr3_nt: TGTGCCAGCAGAACCCTAGCGGGGGGGACAGATACGCAGTATTTT
cdr3_aa: CASRTLAGGTDTQYF

clone_size: NA
d_call: NA
j_call: TRBJ2-2
v_call: TRBV4-1
cdr3_nt: TGCGCCAGCAGCCAAGGTTACTCCACCGGGGAGCTGTTTTTT
cdr3_aa: CASSQGYSTGELFF

clone_size: NA
d_call: TRBD2
j_call: TRBJ2-3
v_call: TRBV6-2/TRBV6-3
cdr3_nt: TGTGCCAGCAGTTACCGGGGGGACACAGATACGCAGTATTTT
cdr3_aa: CASSYRGDTDTQYF

clone_size: NA
d_call: TRBD1
j_call: TRBJ1-1
v_call: TRBV5-6
cdr3_nt: TGTGCCAGCAGCCTGCCCCCGGGACAGGGGGCCCTGAACACTGAAGCTTTCTTT
cdr3_aa: CASSLPPGQGALNTEAFF

clone_size: NA
d_call: TRBD1
j_call: TRBJ1-6
v_call: TRBV27
cdr3_nt: TGTGCCAGCAGTTTATCGACAGGGCGGAATTCACCCCTCCACTTT
cdr3_aa: CASSLSTGRNSPLHF

clone_size: NA
d_call: NA
j_call: TRBJ1-5
v_call: TRBV23-1
cdr3_nt: TGCGCCAGGGGATGGACACCGACACGCCATCAGCCCCAGCATTTT
cdr3_aa: CARGWTPTRHQPQHF

clone_size: NA
d_call: TRBD2
j_call: TRBJ2-5
v_call: TRBV6-1
cdr3_nt: TGTGCCAGCAGTGAAGATGAGTTTCGGACTAGCTTACGAGAGACCCAGTACTTC
cdr3_aa: CASSEDEFRTSLRETQYF

clone_size: few
d_call: TRBD2
j_call: TRBJ2-7
v_call: TRBV2
cdr3_nt: TGTGCCAGCAGTGAGGGGACTAGCGGGCTCCTCGAGCAGTACTTC
cdr3_aa: CASSEGTSGLLEQYF

clone_size: NA
d_call: TRBD2
j_call: TRBJ2-1
v_call: TRBV14
cdr3_nt: TGTGCCAGCAGCCAAGATAAGTGGCTAGCGGGGGGGGAGCAGTTCTTC
cdr3_aa: CASSQDKWLAGGEQFF

clone_size: NA
d_call: TRBD1
j_call: TRBJ1-4
v_call: TRBV5-4
cdr3_nt: TGTGCCAGCAGCTTGGGACAGGGGGCGGCTAATGAAAAACTGTTTTTT
cdr3_aa: CASSLGQGAANEKLFF

clone_size: once
d_call: NA
j_call: TRBJ2-1
v_call: TRBV9
cdr3_nt: TGTGCCAGCAGCGTATCTTTCACAGGGCTCTACAATGAGCAGTTCTTC
cdr3_aa: CASSVSFTGLYNEQFF

clone_size: NA
d_call: TRBD1
j_call: TRBJ1-4
v_call: TRBV30
cdr3_nt: TGTGCCTGGAGTGAGGGGACAGGGCCAACTAATGAAAAACTGTTTTTT
cdr3_aa: CAWSEGTGPTNEKLFF

clone_size: NA
d_call: NA
j_call: TRBJ2-5
v_call: TRBV2
cdr3_nt: TGTGCCAGCAGTGAAGCGCGGGGTAGCGGCCAAGAGACCCAGTACTTC
cdr3_aa: CASSEARGSGQETQYF

clone_size: NA
d_call: NA
j_call: TRBJ2-3
v_call: TRBV19
cdr3_nt: TGTGCCAGTAGTAGACGACAGGACACAGATACGCAGTATTTT
cdr3_aa: CASSRRQDTDTQYF

clone_size: NA
d_call: TRBD1
j_call: TRBJ1-5
v_call: TRBV7-9
cdr3_nt: TGTGCCAGCAGCCGACAGGGACCCAATCAGCCCCAGCATTTT
cdr3_aa: CASSRQGPNQPQHF

clone_size: NA
d_call: TRBD1
j_call: TRBJ2-2
v_call: TRBV5-1
cdr3_nt: TGCGCCAGCAGCGCCCCCGACAGAGAGGGGGCCACCGGGGAGCTGTTTTTT
cdr3_aa: CASSAPDREGATGELFF

clone_size: NA
d_call: NA
j_call: TRBJ1-6
v_call: TRBV9
cdr3_nt: TGTGCCAGCAGCCAAACAGGGAGTAATTCACCCCTCCACTTT
cdr3_aa: CASSQTGSNSPLHF

clone_size: NA
d_call: TRBD2
j_call: TRBJ2-1
v_call: TRBV3-1/TRBV3-2
cdr3_nt: TGTGCCAGCAGCCAAGCGGCGTTCAGCGGGGGGGCCCATGAGCAGTTCTTC
cdr3_aa: CASSQAAFSGGAHEQFF

clone_size: NA
d_call: NA
j_call: TRBJ2-1
v_call: TRBV24-1
cdr3_nt: TGTGCCACCAGTGAAGGGAGCTCCTACAATGAGCAGTTCTTC
cdr3_aa: CATSEGSSYNEQFF

clone_size: NA
d_call: TRBD1
j_call: TRBJ1-1
v_call: TRBV2
cdr3_nt: TGTGCCAGCAGTGAGAGGGGGCAGAGGAACACTGAAGCTTTCTTT
cdr3_aa: CASSERGQRNTEAFF

clone_size: NA
d_call: NA
j_call: TRBJ1-6
v_call: TRBV30
cdr3_nt: TGTGCCTGTTTTTGTAGTGGAGGCTCCTATAATTCACCCCTCCACTTT
cdr3_aa: CACFCSGGSYNSPLHF

clone_size: NA
d_call: NA
j_call: TRBJ2-7
v_call: TRBV3-1/TRBV3-2
cdr3_nt: TGTGCCAGCAGCCAAGTTACGGGATACGAGCAGTACTTC
cdr3_aa: CASSQVTGYEQYF

clone_size: once
d_call: NA
j_call: TRBJ1-1
v_call: TRBV7-9
cdr3_nt: TGTGCCTCAGGGGTTAGGATGAACACTGAAGCTTTCTTT
cdr3_aa: CASGVRMNTEAFF

clone_size: NA
d_call: NA
j_call: TRBJ1-5
v_call: TRBV5-8
cdr3_nt: TGTGCCAGCATCCCCTGGGGCGGACACCCAGGCTCGCCCCAGCATTTT
cdr3_aa: CASIPWGGHPGSPQHF

clone_size: NA
d_call: TRBD2
j_call: TRBJ2-3
v_call: TRBV3-1/TRBV3-2
cdr3_nt: TGTGCCAGCAGCCGCCGACTAGCGGGGGGGCACACAGATACGCAGTATTTT
cdr3_aa: CASSRRLAGGHTDTQYF

clone_size: once
d_call: TRBD1
j_call: TRBJ1-2
v_call: TRBV7-8
cdr3_nt: TGTGCCAGCAGCCGCACAGGGGGCCACTATGGCTACACCTTC
cdr3_aa: CASSRTGGHYGYTF

clone_size: NA
d_call: TRBD1
j_call: TRBJ1-5
v_call: TRBV6-2/TRBV6-3
cdr3_nt: TGTGCCAGCAGTTACTCGAGCAGGGGGAGCAATCAGCCCCAGCATTTT
cdr3_aa: CASSYSSRGSNQPQHF

clone_size: NA
d_call: NA
j_call: TRBJ1-5
v_call: TRBV19
cdr3_nt: TGTGCCAGTAGTCCCCAGGGTTCAAATCAGCCCCAGCATTTT
cdr3_aa: CASSPQGSNQPQHF

clone_size: NA
d_call: TRBD1
j_call: TRBJ2-1
v_call: TRBV19
cdr3_nt: TGTGCCAGTAATCCCTGGACAGGGGCGGTTGAGCAGTTCTTC
cdr3_aa: CASNPWTGAVEQFF

clone_size: once
d_call: NA
j_call: TRBJ1-5
v_call: TRBV19
cdr3_nt: TGTGCCAGTAGTCCCCGGAGGGTCAGCAATCAGCCCCAGCATTTT
cdr3_aa: CASSPRRVSNQPQHF

clone_size: NA
d_call: NA
j_call: TRBJ1-4
v_call: TRBV5-4
cdr3_nt: TGTGCCAGCAGCCGCTACGCGGGTGGGGATGAAAAACTGTTTTTT
cdr3_aa: CASSRYAGGDEKLFF

clone_size: NA
d_call: NA
j_call: TRBJ1-1
v_call: TRBV9
cdr3_nt: TGTGCCAGCAGCGTAGGTCGGGGTTTAGACACTGAAGCTTTCTTT
cdr3_aa: CASSVGRGLDTEAFF

clone_size: once
d_call: TRBD2
j_call: TRBJ2-2
v_call: TRBV3-1/TRBV3-2
cdr3_nt: TGTGCCAGCAGCCAAGACAAACTCGCGGGGGGGCGTGTCACCGGGGAGCTGTTTTTT
cdr3_aa: CASSQDKLAGGRVTGELFF

clone_size: NA
d_call: NA
j_call: TRBJ1-1
v_call: TRBV6-5
cdr3_nt: TGTGCCAGCAGCCCCTCCGGGGTGCAGACTGAAGCTTTCTTT
cdr3_aa: CASSPSGVQTEAFF

clone_size: NA
d_call: TRBD1
j_call: TRBJ1-5
v_call: TRBV5-1
cdr3_nt: TGCGCCAGCAGCCCGGCAGGGGGCGCGGGTCAGCCCCAGCATTTT
cdr3_aa: CASSPAGGAGQPQHF

clone_size: few
d_call: TRBD1
j_call: TRBJ1-2
v_call: TRBV5-5
cdr3_nt: TGTGCCAGCAGCCCCCGATTCGACAGGGACTATGGCTACACCTTC
cdr3_aa: CASSPRFDRDYGYTF

clone_size: NA
d_call: NA
j_call: TRBJ2-1
v_call: TRBV2
cdr3_nt: TGTGCCAGCAGGACGGTGGGCGGGCCCTACAATGAGCAGTTCTTC
cdr3_aa: CASRTVGGPYNEQFF

clone_size: NA
d_call: NA
j_call: TRBJ1-1
v_call: TRBV7-9
cdr3_nt: TGTGCCAGCAGCTCAAGTCATAACAGGGTGGGCACTGAAGCTTTCTTT
cdr3_aa: CASSSSHNRVGTEAFF

clone_size: few
d_call: NA
j_call: TRBJ1-5
v_call: TRBV30
cdr3_nt: TGTGCCTGGAGTGTACCAGGCTATAGCAATCAGCCCCAGCATTTT
cdr3_aa: CAWSVPGYSNQPQHF

clone_size: few
d_call: NA
j_call: TRBJ2-7
v_call: TRBV6-1
cdr3_nt: TGTGCCAGCAGTGAAGGGTTAGCCCTGGAAGAGCAGTACTTC
cdr3_aa: CASSEGLALEEQYF

clone_size: NA
d_call: TRBD1
j_call: TRBJ2-5
v_call: TRBV24-1
cdr3_nt: TGTGCCGCCAGTGAAGCCGGGACAGCCCAAGAGACCCAGTACTTC
cdr3_aa: CAASEAGTAQETQYF

clone_size: NA
d_call: TRBD1
j_call: TRBJ1-2
v_call: TRBV27
cdr3_nt: TGTGCCAGCAGTTTATCGGCAGGGGGCTTAGACGGCTACACCTTC
cdr3_aa: CASSLSAGGLDGYTF

clone_size: NA
d_call: TRBD2
j_call: TRBJ2-1
v_call: TRBV24-1
cdr3_nt: TGTGCCACCAGTGGTACCGGGACTAGATACAATGAGCAGTTCTTC
cdr3_aa: CATSGTGTRYNEQFF

clone_size: few
d_call: NA
j_call: TRBJ1-3
v_call: TRBV6-5
cdr3_nt: TGTGCCAGCAGTTACGACAGAACTGGAAACACCATATATTTT
cdr3_aa: CASSYDRTGNTIYF